Shown below are 17 T cell receptor beta chains from a single sample sequenced in a study of Ad26.COV2.S vaccination and SARS-CoV-2 variants. Treatment reported: over 15 received Ad26.COV2.S at low or high dose, single or two shots; 5 received placebo; per-sample allocation not given. Samples came from day 63 after the first vaccine or placebo injection. The table came from immunoSEQ multiplex PCR; TCRdb's copy has only in-frame clones and leaves some out. Of around 300,000 clones in the sample, 88% were seen once. The sequencing used peripheral blood, collected in a trial of Ad26.COV2.S vaccine versus placebo. The receptors were gathered from a person between 18 and 60 years old who received the Ad26.COV2.S COVID-19 vaccine or a placebo.

The CDR3 is CASSLSGLREQYF. CDR3 in DNA: TGTGCCAGCAGCCTCTCGGGCCTTCGCGAGCAGTACTTC. The chain uses TRBV12-3 or TRBV12-4 and TRBJ2-7; D is uncertain. V lost 6 bases, J lost 6 bases, and 15 bases lay in between. The CDR3 length is 13 residues.

The V and J genes are TRBV19 and TRBJ1-2; D ambiguous. Germline CDR1 LNHDA, CDR2 SQIVND (reference sequence). The CDR3 runs 14 residues. The V and J ends lost 2 bases and 5 bases respectively, with 12 bases between them. Here the CDR3 reads CASSIPGPAYGYTF. The CDR3 nucleotides read TGTGCCAGTAGTATACCGGGCCCCGCGTATGGCTACACCTTC.

V and J are TRBV5-4 and TRBJ2-5, with 7 bases aligning to TRBD1. The length of the CDR3 is 14 residues. With 5 bases clipped from V and 4 bases from J, the junction kept 8 bases outside the gene matches. The germline V gene encodes CDR1 SGHNT and CDR2 YYREEE (reference sequence). The CDR3, as DNA: TGTGCCAGCAGAAAGACAGGGTCCAGAGAGACCCAGTACTTC. Translating gives CASRKTGSRETQYF.

The chain employs TRBV4-3 and TRBJ1-1, with 10 bases matching TRBD1. With V trimmed by 5 bases and J by 1 base, 10 bases remained unmatched. The length of the CDR3 is 17 residues. Germline V gene lookup returns CDR1 LGHNA and CDR2 YSLEER. CDR3 in amino acids: CASSTGTGAVTNTEAFF. The CDR3 nucleotides read TGCGCCAGCAGCACAGGGACAGGGGCAGTAACGAACACTGAAGCTTTCTTT.

The chain joins TRBV3-1 (or the pseudogene TRBV3-2) to TRBJ2-3; possible D gene TRBD2, 5 bases. Deletions cut 2 bases from V and 3 bases from J, with 6 bases between. CDR1 and CDR2 from the germline V gene are LGHDT and YNNKEL (reference sequence). The CDR3 covers 13 residues. This chain's CDR3 is CASSQSGTDTQYF. CDR3 coding DNA: TGTGCCAGCAGCCAATCGGGGACAGATACGCAGTATTTT.

The chain joins TRBV24-1 to TRBJ2-3, with 7 bases matching TRBD2. CDR1 and CDR2 (germline): KGHDR, SFDVKD. This CDR3 has 16 amino acids. The J segment lost 4 bases and the V segment lost 4 bases, leaving 10 bases of the junction unmatched. CDR3 coding DNA: TGTGCCACCAGTGACCAGAGCGGGAAAGGCGCAGATACGCAGTATTTT. Translating gives CATSDQSGKGADTQYF.

The rearrangement uses TRBV6-2 or TRBV6-3 and TRBJ2-5; TRBD2 agrees at 9 bases. Germline-derived CDR1 and CDR2 are MNHEY and SVGEGT. V dropped 4 bases and J dropped 3; count of bases not matched to a gene: 0. CDR3 size: 13 residues. CDR3 DNA: TGTGCCAGCAGTTGGACTAGCGAAGAGACCCAGTACTTC. It translates to CASSWTSEETQYF.

About this clone itself: At the DNA level, this CDR3 is encoded by other sequences in the same sample as well. This chain connects TRBV18 to TRBJ1-1, with a weak D call TRBD1 (5 bases). Germline CDR1 reads KGHSH; CDR2 reads LQKENI. V lost 2 bases and J lost 0, with 10 bases in between. CDR3 length: 15 amino acids. CDR3: CASSPVEGMNTEAFF. The CDR3 nucleotides read TGTGCCAGCTCACCAGTAGAGGGGATGAACACTGAAGCTTTCTTT.

The J gene is TRBJ2-7, the V gene TRBV5-6; D gene uncertain. The CDR3 loop spans 13 amino acids. Looked up from germline, CDR1 is SGHDT and CDR2 is YYEEEE. V was trimmed by 3 bases and J by 4 bases, leaving 11 bases between them. The CDR3 region is CASSSWTGYEQYF. DNA for the CDR3: TGTGCCAGCAGCTCCTGGACGGGTTACGAGCAGTACTTC. The variable domain in full, with the rest retrieved from reference TRBV5-6 and TRBJ2-7, is DAGVTQSPTHLIKTRGQQVTLRCSPKSGHDTVSWYQQALGQGPQFIFQYYEEEERQRGNFPDRFSGHQFPNYSSELNVNALLLGDSALYLCASSSWTGYEQYFGPGTRLTVT.

Turning to this clone: This same CDR3 is encoded by further DNA sequences in the sample. The V call is TRBV24-1, the J call TRBJ2-1; D gene ambiguous. The CDR3 runs to 16 residues. With 2 bases removed from V and 0 bases from J, the gap between germline ends came to 10 bases. Germline V lookup: CDR1 KGHDR, CDR2 SFDVKD. The CDR3, as DNA: TGTGCCACCAGTGATTCGGACGGAAGCTCCTACAATGAGCAGTTCTTC. The encoded protein is CATSDSDGSSYNEQFF.

The chain combines TRBV5-6 with TRBJ2-5; D may correspond to TRBD1 or TRBD2 (5 bases each). CDR3 length: 16 residues. V was pared by 0 bases and J by 5 bases, with 17 bases between. CDR1 and CDR2 from the germline V gene are SGHDT and YYEEEE. DNA of the CDR3: TGTGCCAGCAGCTTGGTTCGAGCCGAGGGGCGTGAGACCCAGTACTTC. Translated, it gives CASSLVRAEGRETQYF.

The V gene is TRBV5-6, the J gene TRBJ2-7; the D call may be TRBD1 or TRBD2 (5 bases each). This CDR3 region has 15 residues. Germline V CDR1 and CDR2: SGHDT, YYEEEE. The V gene lost 0 bases and the J gene lost 2 bases, with 12 bases spanning the gap. CDR3 nucleotides: TGTGCCAGCAGCTTGGTGGGACGGGTAACCTACGAGCAGTACTTC. Residues: CASSLVGRVTYEQYF. Full variable domain (missing parts from reference TRBV5-6 and TRBJ2-7): DAGVTQSPTHLIKTRGQQVTLRCSPKSGHDTVSWYQQALGQGPQFIFQYYEEEERQRGNFPDRFSGHQFPNYSSELNVNALLLGDSALYLCASSLVGRVTYEQYFGPGTRLTVT.

The chain carries TRBV5-1 and TRBJ1-3; D perhaps matches TRBD1 (5 bases). This CDR3 contains 13 residues. The germline V and J ends were trimmed by 4 bases and 7 bases, with 12 bases remaining between them. In germline, CDR1 is SGHRS, CDR2 YFSETQ. The CDR3 DNA follows: TGCGCCAGCAGCACCGGGACGGGGAACACCATATATTTT. Translating gives CASSTGTGNTIYF.

The rearrangement joins TRBV5-5 to TRBJ1-4, with D hard to call. The CDR3 length is 15 residues. Germline CDR1 reads SGHKS; CDR2 reads YYEKEE (reference sequence). V was shortened by 4 bases and J by 4 bases, with 14 bases between the two germline ends. DNA of the CDR3: TGTGCCAGCAGCCCGGTCAACTTGAATAATGAAAAACTGTTTTTT. It yields the protein CASSPVNLNNEKLFF.

In its sample, this clone was seen a few times. The rearrangement uses TRBV2 and TRBJ2-7; D unresolved. There are 13 residues in the CDR3. Germline V CDR1 and CDR2: SNHLY, FYNNEI. Trimming took 3 bases from V and 2 from J, leaving 8 bases between them. In DNA, the CDR3 is TGTGCCAGCAGTGACCCACAGACCTACGAGCAGTACTTC. Amino acids: CASSDPQTYEQYF.

This chain connects TRBV30 to TRBJ2-3, with 10 bases identical to TRBD1. Germline loops: CDR1 GTSNPN, CDR2 SVGIG (reference sequence). This CDR3 region has 15 residues. The J segment lost 7 bases and the V segment lost 4 bases, leaving 11 bases of the junction unmatched. The CDR3 bases are TGTGCCTGGAAGCGTGACAGGGGGCTTGTGCATACGCAGTATTTT. As protein: CAWKRDRGLVHTQYF.

The rearrangement uses TRBV4-3 and TRBJ2-5; D remains ambiguous. The V end lost 0 bases, the J end lost 4 bases, and 12 bases lay between the germline ends. CDR1 and CDR2 from the germline V gene are LGHNA and YSLEER. The CDR3 is 15 residues long. This CDR3 reads CASSQDWNSGETQYF. DNA of the CDR3: TGCGCCAGCAGCCAAGATTGGAACAGTGGAGAGACCCAGTACTTC.